This TCR beta chain was profiled in a study of T cell repertoires in cytomegalovirus infection. Study information: From public TCR beta signatures came an indication of both CMV infection and matching HLA type. Study observations and caveats: Summed frequency of public TCR beta families distinguished CMV carriers with the relevant HLA. CMV-specific HLA-C-restricted TCR beta clonotypes dominated the ex vivo response.

As for this clonotype: The target antigen is unknown.

TCRdb reprocessed the reads with MiXCR, giving one entry per CDR3 protein. Of hundreds of thousands of distinct CDR3 sequences in the sample, 15% to 20% are singletons; the top ten hold approximately 10%. This receptor was obtained from a human donor in good health (CMV status not recorded). Some clones in this sample may be carry-over from other donors' samples. Input material: PBMCs.

CDR3 sequence: CSAETSRDRGFLDEAFF. The CDR3 region has the DNA TGCAGTGCTGAAACCTCCCGGGACAGGGGCTTTTTAGATGAAGCTTTCTTT. The chain links TRBV20-1 to TRBJ1-1; 10 positions agree with TRBD1. This CDR3 spans 17 amino acids. CDR1 and CDR2 (germline): DFQATT, SNEGSKA (reference sequence). The V and J ends lost 5 bases and 7 bases, in that order; junction bases with no gene match: 19.